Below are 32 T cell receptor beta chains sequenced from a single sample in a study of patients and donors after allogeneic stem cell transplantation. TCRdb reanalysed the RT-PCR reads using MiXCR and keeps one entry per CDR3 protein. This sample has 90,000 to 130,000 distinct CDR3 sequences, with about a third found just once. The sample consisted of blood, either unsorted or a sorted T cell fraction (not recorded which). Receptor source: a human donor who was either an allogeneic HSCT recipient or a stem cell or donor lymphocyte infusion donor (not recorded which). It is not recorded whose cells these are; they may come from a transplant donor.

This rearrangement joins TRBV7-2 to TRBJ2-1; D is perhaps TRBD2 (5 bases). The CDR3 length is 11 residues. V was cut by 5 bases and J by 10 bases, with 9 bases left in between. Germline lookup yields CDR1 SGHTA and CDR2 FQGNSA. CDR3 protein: CASSASLEQFF. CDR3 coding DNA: TGTGCCAGCAGCGCTAGCTTAGAGCAGTTCTTC.

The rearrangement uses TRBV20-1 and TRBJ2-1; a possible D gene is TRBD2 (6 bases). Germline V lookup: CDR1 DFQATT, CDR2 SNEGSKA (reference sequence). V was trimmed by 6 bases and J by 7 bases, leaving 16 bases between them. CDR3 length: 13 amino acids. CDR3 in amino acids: CSAVRLERNEQFF. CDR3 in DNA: TGCAGTGCCGTAAGACTAGAACGAAATGAGCAGTTCTTC.

DNA of the CDR3: TGCAGCGTTGTACTAGCGGGGCGCACAGATACGCAGTATTTT. It is translated as CSVVLAGRTDTQYF. The rearrangement uses TRBV29-1 and TRBJ2-3, with 10 bases aligning to TRBD2. With 4 bases clipped from V and 1 base from J, the junction kept 2 bases outside the gene matches. The CDR3 runs to 14 residues. Per the germline V gene, CDR1 is SQVTM and CDR2 is ANQGSEA.

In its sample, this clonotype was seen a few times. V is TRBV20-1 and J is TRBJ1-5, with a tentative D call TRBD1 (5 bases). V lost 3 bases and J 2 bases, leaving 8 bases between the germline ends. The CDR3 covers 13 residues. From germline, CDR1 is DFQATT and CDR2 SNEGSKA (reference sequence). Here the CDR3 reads CSASGGGNQPQHF. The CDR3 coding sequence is TGCAGTGCTAGTGGGGGAGGCAATCAGCCCCAGCATTTT.

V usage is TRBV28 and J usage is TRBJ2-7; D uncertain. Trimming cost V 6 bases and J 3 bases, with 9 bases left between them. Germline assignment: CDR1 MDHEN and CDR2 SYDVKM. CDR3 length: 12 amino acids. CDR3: CASSLGFYEQYF. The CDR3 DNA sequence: TGTGCCAGCAGCTTGGGGTTCTACGAGCAGTACTTC.

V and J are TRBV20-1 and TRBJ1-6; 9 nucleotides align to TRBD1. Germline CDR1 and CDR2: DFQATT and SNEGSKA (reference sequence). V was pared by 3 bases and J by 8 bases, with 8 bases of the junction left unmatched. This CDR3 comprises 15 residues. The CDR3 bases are TGCAGTGCTAGGCGCCCGGACAGGGGTTATTCACCCCTCCACTTT. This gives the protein CSARRPDRGYSPLHF.

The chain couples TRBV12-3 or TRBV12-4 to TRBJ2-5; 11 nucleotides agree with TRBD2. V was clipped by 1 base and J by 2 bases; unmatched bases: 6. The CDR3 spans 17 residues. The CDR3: CASSLGGLAGRQETQYF. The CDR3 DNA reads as TGTGCCAGCAGTTTAGGAGGACTAGCGGGCCGGCAAGAGACCCAGTACTTC.

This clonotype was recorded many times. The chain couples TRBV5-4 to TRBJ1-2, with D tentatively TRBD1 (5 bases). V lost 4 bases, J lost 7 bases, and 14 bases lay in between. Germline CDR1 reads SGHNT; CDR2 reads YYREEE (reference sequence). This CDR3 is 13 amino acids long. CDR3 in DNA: TGTGCCAGCAGCCGCTATGACAGTTCTGGCTACACCTTC. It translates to CASSRYDSSGYTF.

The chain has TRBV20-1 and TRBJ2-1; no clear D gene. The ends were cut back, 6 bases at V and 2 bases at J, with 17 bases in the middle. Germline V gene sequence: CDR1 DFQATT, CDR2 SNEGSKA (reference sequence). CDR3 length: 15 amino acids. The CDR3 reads CSAPVTPGAYNEQFF. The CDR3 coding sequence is TGCAGTGCCCCGGTCACCCCTGGGGCCTACAATGAGCAGTTCTTC.

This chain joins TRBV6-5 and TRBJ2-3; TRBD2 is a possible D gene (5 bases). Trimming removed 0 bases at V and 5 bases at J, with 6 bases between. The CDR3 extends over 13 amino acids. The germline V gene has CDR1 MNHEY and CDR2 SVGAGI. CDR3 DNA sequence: TGTGCCAGCAGTTACTCGAGGGTAGATACGCAGTATTTT. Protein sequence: CASSYSRVDTQYF.

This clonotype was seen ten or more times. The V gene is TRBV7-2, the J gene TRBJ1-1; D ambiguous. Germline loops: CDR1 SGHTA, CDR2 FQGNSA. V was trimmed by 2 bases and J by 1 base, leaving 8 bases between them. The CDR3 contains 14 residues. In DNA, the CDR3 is TGTGCCAGCAGCTTATCAATAAGGAACACTGAAGCTTTCTTT. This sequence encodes CASSLSIRNTEAFF. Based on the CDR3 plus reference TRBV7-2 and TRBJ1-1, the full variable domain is GAGVSQSPSNKVTEKGKDVELRCDPISGHTALYWYRQSLGQGLEFLIYFQGNSAPDKSGLPSDRFSAERTGGSVSTLTIQRTQQEDSAVYLCASSLSIRNTEAFFGQGTRLTVV.

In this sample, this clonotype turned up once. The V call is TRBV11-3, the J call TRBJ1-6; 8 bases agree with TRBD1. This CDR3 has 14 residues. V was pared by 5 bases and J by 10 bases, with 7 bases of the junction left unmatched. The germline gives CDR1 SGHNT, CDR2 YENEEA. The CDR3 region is CASSLDRVLSPLHF. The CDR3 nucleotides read TGTGCCAGCAGCCTGGACAGGGTCTTATCACCCCTCCACTTT. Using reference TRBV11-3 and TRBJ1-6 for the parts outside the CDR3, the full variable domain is EAGVVQSPRYKIIEKKQPVAFWCNPISGHNTLYWYLQNLGQGPELLIRYENEEAVDDSQLPKDRFSAERLKGVDSTLKIQPAELGDSAVYLCASSLDRVLSPLHFGNGTRLTVT.

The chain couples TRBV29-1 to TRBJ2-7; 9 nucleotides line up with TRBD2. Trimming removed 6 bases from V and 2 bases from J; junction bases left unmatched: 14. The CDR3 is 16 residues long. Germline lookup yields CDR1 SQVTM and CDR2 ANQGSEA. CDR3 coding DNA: TGCAGCGTCCCGGTGGGTCCGGGACTAGCTCCCTACGAGCAGTACTTC. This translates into CSVPVGPGLAPYEQYF.

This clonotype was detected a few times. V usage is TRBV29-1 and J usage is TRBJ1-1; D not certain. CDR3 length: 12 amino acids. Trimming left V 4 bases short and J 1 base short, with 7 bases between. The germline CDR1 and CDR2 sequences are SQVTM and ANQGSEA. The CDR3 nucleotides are TGCAGCGTTGCCAGGACGAACACTGAAGCTTTCTTT. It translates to CSVARTNTEAFF.

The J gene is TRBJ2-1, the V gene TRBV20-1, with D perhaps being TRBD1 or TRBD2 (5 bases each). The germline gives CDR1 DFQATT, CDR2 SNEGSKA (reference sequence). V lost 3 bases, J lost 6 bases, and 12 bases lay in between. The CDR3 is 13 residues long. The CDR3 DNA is TGCAGTGCTAGTCACGGGACCTCCAATGAGCAGTTCTTC. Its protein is CSASHGTSNEQFF.

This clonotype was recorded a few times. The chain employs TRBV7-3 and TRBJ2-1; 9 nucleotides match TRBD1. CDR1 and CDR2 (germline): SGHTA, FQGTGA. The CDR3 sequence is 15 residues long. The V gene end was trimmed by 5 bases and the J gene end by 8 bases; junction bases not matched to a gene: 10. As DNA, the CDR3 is TGTGCCAGCAGCCCCGGGACAGGGCTACGCTATGAGCAGTTCTTC. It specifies CASSPGTGLRYEQFF.

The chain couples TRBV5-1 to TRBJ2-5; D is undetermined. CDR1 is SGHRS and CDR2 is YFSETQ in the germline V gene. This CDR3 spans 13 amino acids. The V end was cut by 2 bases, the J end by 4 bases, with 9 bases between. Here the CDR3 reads CASSLRHRETQYF. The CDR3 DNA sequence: TGCGCCAGCAGCTTACGGCACCGAGAGACCCAGTACTTC.

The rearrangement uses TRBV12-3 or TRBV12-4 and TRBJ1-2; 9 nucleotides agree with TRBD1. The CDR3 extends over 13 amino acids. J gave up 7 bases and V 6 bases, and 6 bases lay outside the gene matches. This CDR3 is CASSRTGASGYTF. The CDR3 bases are TGTGCCAGCAGCAGGACAGGGGCGTCTGGCTACACCTTC.

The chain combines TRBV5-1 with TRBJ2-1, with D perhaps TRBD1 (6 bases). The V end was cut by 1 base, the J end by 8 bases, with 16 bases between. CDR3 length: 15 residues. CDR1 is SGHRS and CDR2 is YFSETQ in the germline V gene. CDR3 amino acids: CASSLRPGAQYEQFF. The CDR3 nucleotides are TGCGCCAGCAGCTTGAGACCAGGGGCACAATATGAGCAGTTCTTC.

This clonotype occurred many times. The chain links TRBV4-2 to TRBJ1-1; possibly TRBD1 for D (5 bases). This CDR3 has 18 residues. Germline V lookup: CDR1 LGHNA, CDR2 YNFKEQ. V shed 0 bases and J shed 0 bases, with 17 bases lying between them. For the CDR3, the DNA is TGTGCCAGCAGCCAAGATCCGGGACGGATTTATATGAACACTGAAGCTTTCTTT. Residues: CASSQDPGRIYMNTEAFF.

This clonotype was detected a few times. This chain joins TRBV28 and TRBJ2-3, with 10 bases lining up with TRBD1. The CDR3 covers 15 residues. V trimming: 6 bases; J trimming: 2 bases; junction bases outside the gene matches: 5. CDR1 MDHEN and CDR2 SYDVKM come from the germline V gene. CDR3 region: CASSFGTGDTDTQYF. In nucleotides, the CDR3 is TGTGCCAGCAGCTTCGGGACAGGGGACACAGATACGCAGTATTTT.

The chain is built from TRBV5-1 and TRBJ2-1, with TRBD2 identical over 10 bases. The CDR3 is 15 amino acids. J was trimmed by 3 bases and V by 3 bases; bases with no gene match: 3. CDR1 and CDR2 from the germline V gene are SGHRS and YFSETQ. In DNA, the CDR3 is TGCGCCAGCAGCTGGCTAGCGGGAGACTACAATGAGCAGTTCTTC. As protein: CASSWLAGDYNEQFF.

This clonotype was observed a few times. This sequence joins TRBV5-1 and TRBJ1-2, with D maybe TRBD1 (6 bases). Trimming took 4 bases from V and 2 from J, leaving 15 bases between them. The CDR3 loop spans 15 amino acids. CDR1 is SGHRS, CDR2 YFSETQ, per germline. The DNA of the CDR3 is TGCGCCAGCAGCGATCAGGGGCGAGGCAACTATGGCTACACCTTC. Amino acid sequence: CASSDQGRGNYGYTF.

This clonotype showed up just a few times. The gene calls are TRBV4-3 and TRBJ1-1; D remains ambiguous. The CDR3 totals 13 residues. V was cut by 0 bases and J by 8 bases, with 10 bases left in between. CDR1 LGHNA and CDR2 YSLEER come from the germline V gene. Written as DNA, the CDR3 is TGCGCCAGCAGCCAAGATCAAGAGACCGAAGCTTTCTTT. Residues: CASSQDQETEAFF.

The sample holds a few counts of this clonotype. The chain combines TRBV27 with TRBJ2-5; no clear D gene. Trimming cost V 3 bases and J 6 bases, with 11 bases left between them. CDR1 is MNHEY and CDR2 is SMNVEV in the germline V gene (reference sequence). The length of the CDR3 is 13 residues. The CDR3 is CASSFATSKTQYF. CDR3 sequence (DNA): TGTGCCAGCAGTTTCGCTACCTCAAAGACCCAGTACTTC.

The CDR3: CASSRTSGSYTQYF. The CDR3 nucleotides are TGTGCCAGCAGCCGGACTAGCGGGAGTTATACGCAGTATTTT. V is TRBV7-9 and J is TRBJ2-3; TRBD2 matches at 13 bases. Germline CDR1 and CDR2: SEHNR and FQNEAQ (reference sequence). This CDR3 contains 14 residues. With 5 bases clipped from V and 7 bases from J, the junction kept 3 bases outside the gene matches. Supplemented by reference TRBV7-9 and TRBJ2-3, the full variable domain reads DTGVSQNPRHKITKRGQNVTFRCDPISEHNRLYWYRQTLGQGPEFLTYFQNEAQLEKSRLLSDRFSAERPKGSFSTLEIQRTEQGDSAMYLCASSRTSGSYTQYFGPGTRLTVL.

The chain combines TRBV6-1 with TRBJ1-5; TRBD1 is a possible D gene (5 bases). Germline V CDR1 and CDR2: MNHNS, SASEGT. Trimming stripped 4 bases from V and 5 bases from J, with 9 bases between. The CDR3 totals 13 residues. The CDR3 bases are TGTGCCAGCAGTGGGACACCCGATCAGCCCCAGCATTTT. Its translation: CASSGTPDQPQHF.

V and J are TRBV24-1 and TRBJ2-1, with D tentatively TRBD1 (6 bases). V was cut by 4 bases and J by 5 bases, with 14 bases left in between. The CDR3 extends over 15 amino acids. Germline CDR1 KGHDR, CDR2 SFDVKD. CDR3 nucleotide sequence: TGTGCCACCAGTGAGGGGGCTAAAGGGGACAATGAGCAGTTCTTC. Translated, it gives CATSEGAKGDNEQFF.

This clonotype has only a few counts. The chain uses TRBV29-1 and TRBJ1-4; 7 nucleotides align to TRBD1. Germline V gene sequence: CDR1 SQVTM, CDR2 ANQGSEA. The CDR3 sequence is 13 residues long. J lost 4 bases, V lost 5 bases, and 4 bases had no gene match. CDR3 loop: CSVRDSFNEKLFF. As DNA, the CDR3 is TGCAGCGTTAGGGACAGCTTTAATGAAAAACTGTTTTTT.

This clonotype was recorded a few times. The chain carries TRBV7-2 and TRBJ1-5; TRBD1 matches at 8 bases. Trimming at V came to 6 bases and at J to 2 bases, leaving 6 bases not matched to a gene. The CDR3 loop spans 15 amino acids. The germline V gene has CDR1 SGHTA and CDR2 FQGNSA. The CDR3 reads CASSAGGKGNQPQHF. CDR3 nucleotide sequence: TGTGCCAGCAGTGCAGGGGGCAAAGGCAATCAGCCCCAGCATTTT.

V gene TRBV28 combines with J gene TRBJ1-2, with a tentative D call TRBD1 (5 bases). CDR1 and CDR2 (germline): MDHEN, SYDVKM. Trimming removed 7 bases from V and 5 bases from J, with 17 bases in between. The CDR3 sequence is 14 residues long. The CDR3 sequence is CASTPRYRRYGYTF. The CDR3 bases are TGTGCCAGCACCCCGAGGTACAGGAGATATGGCTACACCTTC.

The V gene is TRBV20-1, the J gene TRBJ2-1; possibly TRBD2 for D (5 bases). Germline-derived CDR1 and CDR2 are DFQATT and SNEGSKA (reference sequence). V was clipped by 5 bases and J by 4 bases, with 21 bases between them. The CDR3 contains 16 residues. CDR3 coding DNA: TGCAGTGCTCCTTCTGTCCTAGCTCAAGTTTACAATGAGCAGTTCTTC. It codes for CSAPSVLAQVYNEQFF.